This entry describes one TCR beta chain. In the study's own analysis: Amplification with reference gene primers provided the estimates of nucleated cell counts. Measured with immunoSEQ multiplex PCR; TCRdb has only the in-frame clones, and not every one. V and J calls and clone size come straight from that table; D and trimming were deduced from the DNA. The sample lists about 230,000 clones, 70% to 85% occurring once. The entry originates in a study of blood T cell repertoires in COVID-19. At the level of the study: Samples came from the United States, Italy and Spain, spanning acute and convalescent COVID-19. The cDNA or gDNA used as material had been derived from T cells, B-cell-depleted T cells, or PBMCs.

The source material was peripheral blood. The TCR sequence derives from a man aged 35 to 55 who had recovered from COVID-19.

The CDR3, as DNA: TGCGCCAGCAGCCCCTTCCTGGGAGGGAACTATGGCTACACCTTC. Translated, it gives CASSPFLGGNYGYTF. V and J are TRBV5-1 and TRBJ1-2, with D hard to call. This CDR3 region has 15 residues. Per the germline V gene, CDR1 is SGHRS and CDR2 is YFSETQ. Between the trimmed V and J ends, which lost 4 bases and 2 bases, there was a span of 15 bases.